This TCR beta chain came from a study of cytomegalovirus exposure and HLA in healthy donors. This CDR3 is 14 amino acids long. In germline, CDR1 is LNHDA, CDR2 SQIVND (reference sequence). Trimming stripped 3 bases from V and 4 bases from J, with 13 bases between. Study-level points and caveats: As a later analysis revealed, the rate of TCR association differed by HLA locus, with DRB1 most and HLA-C fewest. Most observed TCR sequences were rare, whereas some public TCRs were detected in many donors. What TCR beta sequences reportedly achieved was accurate prediction of HLA-A and HLA-B alleles in most subjects.

The PCR contained 60 Vbeta and 13 Jbeta primers. Clones were read by immunoSEQ multiplex PCR, and TCRdb kept only the in-frame ones, dropping some. The data contain 150,000 to 180,000 clones, approximately 80% of them singletons. With regard to this clone: Its antigen is unknown.

This chain connects TRBV19 to TRBJ2-7, with D perhaps TRBD2 (5 bases). What was sequenced was PBMCs. The TCR sequence derives from a man aged 30-40 years in good health and CMV-seropositive. The CDR3 DNA reads TGTGCCAGTAGTATTGGACTCCGAACGTACGAGCAGTACTTC. Protein product: CASSIGLRTYEQYF.